The next 16 T cell receptor beta chains were all read from a single sample in a study of identical twins. TCRdb analysed the 5' RACE reads with MiXCR anew, one entry per CDR3 protein. This sample has about 1.7 million distinct CDR3 sequences, with 32% found just once. Sequencing input: cord blood. These receptors were obtained from a newborn girl in good health.

This chain links TRBV5-1 with TRBJ2-3; no definite D call. The CDR3 length is 13 residues. Looked up from germline, CDR1 is SGHRS and CDR2 is YFSETQ. V lost 3 bases to trimming and J lost 6 bases, with 11 bases between them. CDR3 DNA: TGCGCCAGCAGCTCTATCGGTGTGGATACGCAGTATTTT. Protein: CASSSIGVDTQYF.

This clonotype was seen a handful of times. This chain connects TRBV7-2 to TRBJ2-1; TRBD2 matches 14 bases. CDR1 is SGHTA and CDR2 is FQGNSA in the germline V gene. The CDR3 totals 17 residues. The trim removed 2 bases at V and 7 bases at J, leaving 7 bases unmatched. The CDR3 bases are TGTGCCAGCAGCTTAAAGGGACTAGCGGGAGTTCGGAATGAGCAGTTCTTC. Protein product: CASSLKGLAGVRNEQFF.

The rearrangement links TRBV6-5 to TRBJ2-2; 7 bases align to TRBD2. Germline CDR1 and CDR2: MNHEY and SVGAGI. This CDR3 comprises 15 residues. V gave up 2 bases and J gave up 1 base; unmatched junction bases: 1. The CDR3 nucleotides read TGTGCCAGCAGTTACGGCGGGGGGAACACCGGGGAGCTGTTTTTT. This translates into CASSYGGGNTGELFF.

This clonotype was seen only a few times. The CDR3 is CASSTRTRGTDTQYF. Written as DNA, the CDR3 is TGTGCCAGCAGTACCAGGACTAGGGGCACAGATACGCAGTATTTT. The chain couples TRBV12-3 or TRBV12-4 to TRBJ2-3, with 7 bases identical to TRBD2. V shed 5 bases, J shed 1 base, and the junction held 6 bases outside the gene matches. The CDR3 has 15 residues.

V is TRBV11-2 and J is TRBJ1-2; D is undetermined. The V gene's germline CDR1 is SGHAT and CDR2 FQNNGV. V lost 1 base, J lost 0 bases, and 15 bases lay in between. There are 17 residues in the CDR3. In DNA form, the CDR3 reads TGTGCCAGCAGCTTAGTCGCGGACTCAAAGGCTAACTATGGCTACACCTTC. This encodes CASSLVADSKANYGYTF.

This clonotype was picked up many times. The rearrangement uses TRBV5-1 and TRBJ2-3; the match to TRBD1 covers 9 bases. Germline V gene data show CDR1 as SGHRS and CDR2 as YFSETQ. With 2 bases clipped from V and 1 base from J, the junction kept 2 bases outside the gene matches. The CDR3 sequence is 15 residues long. The CDR3 spells CASSLNRGRTDTQYF. The CDR3 nucleotides read TGCGCCAGCAGCTTAAACAGGGGGCGCACAGATACGCAGTATTTT.

This clonotype was counted a few times. The chain is built from TRBV4-2 and TRBJ1-5; TRBD1 might be the D (5 bases). V lost 2 bases to trimming and J lost 3 bases, with 11 bases between them. CDR3 size: 15 residues. Per the germline V gene, CDR1 is LGHNA and CDR2 is YNFKEQ. The CDR3 DNA reads TGTGCCAGCAGCCAAAGGGGACTGGACAATCAGCCCCAGCATTTT. This translates into CASSQRGLDNQPQHF.

As concerns this clonotype: Being one base from a much bigger clone, this may be a read error. This rearrangement joins TRBV10-3 to TRBJ2-1; 9 nucleotides agree with TRBD1. Germline values: CDR1 ENHRY, CDR2 SYGVKD. This CDR3 contains 16 residues. The CDR3 nucleotides are TGTGCCATCGGTGAGTGGGGACAGGGATCCTACAATGAGCAGTTCTTC. Translated: CAIGEWGQGSYNEQFF.

This clonotype came up a few times. This chain connects TRBV6-2 or TRBV6-3 to TRBJ2-3; D remains unclear. CDR3 length: 15 residues. V was trimmed by 8 bases and J by 0 bases, leaving 15 bases between them. Germline loops: CDR1 MNHEY, CDR2 SVGEGT. CDR3 bases: TGTGCCAGCGGGTGGCGGCCACCTAGCACAGATACGCAGTATTTT. Protein product: CASGWRPPSTDTQYF.

V is TRBV18 and J is TRBJ1-2, with a weak D call TRBD1 (6 bases). Germline loops: CDR1 KGHSH, CDR2 LQKENI. V lost 3 bases and J lost 3, with 11 bases in between. CDR3 length: 14 residues. In DNA form, the CDR3 reads TGTGCCAGCTCACCGGCCCCAGGGGACTATGGCTACACCTTC. It is translated as CASSPAPGDYGYTF. Full variable domain (remainder filled in from reference TRBV18 and TRBJ1-2): NAGVMQNPRHLVRRRGQEARLRCSPMKGHSHVYWYRQLPEEGLKFMVYLQKENIIDESGMPKERFSAEFPKEGPSILRIQQVVRGDSAAYFCASSPAPGDYGYTFGSGTRLTVV.

This chain links TRBV7-6 with TRBJ2-7; perhaps D is TRBD1 or TRBD2 (5 bases each). CDR1 and CDR2 (germline): SGHVS, FNYEAQ. This CDR3 has 15 amino acids. Trimming left V 0 bases short and J 2 bases short, with 11 bases between. DNA of the CDR3: TGTGCCAGCAGCTTAGCGGGGACGGCCACCTACGAGCAGTACTTC. It codes for CASSLAGTATYEQYF.

V gene TRBV6-6 combines with J gene TRBJ1-1, with 10 bases aligning to TRBD1. There are 17 residues in the CDR3. V trimming: 7 bases; J trimming: 1 base; junction bases outside the gene matches: 12. From germline, CDR1 is MNHNY and CDR2 SVGAGI (reference sequence). Here the CDR3 reads CASTSFPGQGPNTEAFF. CDR3 sequence (DNA): TGTGCCAGCACTTCATTTCCGGGACAGGGGCCGAACACTGAAGCTTTCTTT.

This clonotype was seen more than once but under ten times. The chain links TRBV20-1 to TRBJ2-3; 7 bases agree with TRBD2. This CDR3 spans 14 amino acids. V lost 2 bases and J lost 2; bases outside the gene matches: 4. Per the germline V gene, CDR1 is DFQATT and CDR2 is SNEGSKA (reference sequence). CDR3 region: CSARHGTNTDTQYF. The CDR3, as DNA: TGCAGTGCTAGACACGGGACTAACACAGATACGCAGTATTTT.

The genes are TRBV18 and TRBJ2-1; D is perhaps TRBD2 (6 bases). V lost 3 bases to trimming and J lost 6 bases, with 12 bases between them. CDR3 length equals 14 residues. Germline V gives CDR1 KGHSH, CDR2 LQKENI. The CDR3 sequence: CASSPGLPLNEQFF. CDR3 coding DNA: TGTGCCAGCTCACCGGGACTTCCACTCAATGAGCAGTTCTTC.

This sequence joins TRBV9 and TRBJ1-1; a weak D match, TRBD1 (5 bases). The germline CDR1 and CDR2 sequences are SGDLS and YYNGEE. The V end was cut by 0 bases, the J end by 5 bases, with 11 bases between. The CDR3 covers 14 residues. The CDR3 DNA reads as TGTGCCAGCAGCGTAGTAAACAGGAGGACTGAAGCTTTCTTT. Translating it yields CASSVVNRRTEAFF.

Only a few counts were recorded for this clonotype. V is TRBV20-1 and J is TRBJ1-1; D may be TRBD1 (6 bases). In germline, CDR1 is DFQATT, CDR2 SNEGSKA (reference sequence). The CDR3 sequence is 13 residues long. V lost 5 bases, J lost 1 base, and 11 bases lay in between. CDR3 nucleotides: TGCAGTGCTGCCCAAGGGGGGAACACTGAAGCTTTCTTT. Protein: CSAAQGGNTEAFF.